These T cell receptor beta chains were read from a single sample in a study of blood T cell repertoires in COVID-19. Clones were sequenced by immunoSEQ multiplex PCR, and TCRdb holds only the in-frame ones, with some missing. The data contain tens of thousands of clones, approximately 80% of them seen just once; the ten biggest clones take up 35% to 50%. Sequencing input: peripheral blood. Receptors were obtained from a man older than 75 with acute or convalescent COVID-19. Each CDR3 is given with its conserved first and last residue. The D gene is left open where the match is weak. Some rows have no size entry. The others give once, few or many, or a class for an expanded clone.

>TRBV20-1|TRBJ2-1|once|NA|11
TGCAGTGCCCGACTAGTTTATGAGCAGTTCTTC
CSARLVYEQFF
>TRBV6-5|TRBJ2-7|NA|TRBD2|14
TGTGCCAGCAGTTATCGGGGGGGGGACTACGAGCAGTACTTC
CASSYRGGDYEQYF
>TRBV6-6|TRBJ2-5|NA|TRBD1|16
TGTGCCAGCAGTCCTCGGACACGACAGGGAAGGAAGACCCAGTACTTC
CASSPRTRQGRKTQYF
>TRBV2|TRBJ1-4|NA|TRBD1|15
TGTGCCAGCAGTAGTATACAGGGGACTAATGAAAAACTGTTTTTT
CASSSIQGTNEKLFF
>TRBV28|TRBJ2-7|NA|TRBD2|19
TGTGCCAGCAGACCAACCGGGACTAGTGGGAGTTTTTCCCCCTACGAGCAGTACTTC
CASRPTGTSGSFSPYEQYF
>TRBV7-6|TRBJ1-4|NA|TRBD1|15
TGTGCCAGCAGCGAAGGGGGACAGCGTAATGAAAAACTGTTTTTT
CASSEGGQRNEKLFF
>TRBV23-1|TRBJ2-7|few|TRBD1|18
TGCGCCAGCAGTCAATCAGGCAGGGGGCGGACCGTACGAGCCGAGCAGTACTTC
CASSQSGRGRTVRAEQYF
>TRBV7-9|TRBJ2-3|NA|NA|15
TGTGCCAGCAGCCCGTGGAGCTCTAGCACAGATACGCAGTATTTT
CASSPWSSSTDTQYF
>TRBV5-5|TRBJ2-6|NA|TRBD1|18
TGTGCCAGCAGCTTGGCCGGGGCAGGGGGCTTCGGGGCCAACGTCCTGACTTTC
CASSLAGAGGFGANVLTF
>TRBV7-2|TRBJ1-2|NA|NA|15
TGTGCCAGCAGCTTAGGGGATCAGGGGTCCTATGGCTACACCTTC
CASSLGDQGSYGYTF
>TRBV2|TRBJ1-4|once|TRBD1|13
TGTGCCAGCAGTACAGGGGGCGGGGGAAAACTGTTTTTT
CASSTGGGGKLFF
>TRBV28|TRBJ1-3|NA|NA|13
TGTGCCAGCCTCGGGAGGGATAGAAACACCATATATTTT
CASLGRDRNTIYF
>TRBV6-4|TRBJ2-3|NA|TRBD2|16
TGTGCCAGCAGTGCGCTAGCGGGAGGGGGCACAGATACGCAGTATTTT
CASSALAGGGTDTQYF
>TRBV6-2/TRBV6-3|TRBJ1-4|NA|TRBD1|15
TGTGCCAGCAGTGACGGGACAGGGGGTGATGAAAAACTGTTTTTT
CASSDGTGGDEKLFF
>TRBV27|TRBJ2-1|NA|NA|13
TGTGCCAGCAGTTTATCGGAGATAAATGAGCAGTTCTTC
CASSLSEINEQFF
>TRBV28|TRBJ2-1|NA|TRBD2|14
TGTGCCAGTTTCTCTAGCGGGATCTACAATGAGCAGTTCTTC
CASFSSGIYNEQFF
>TRBV28|TRBJ1-1|once|NA|15
TGTGCCAGCACCGGTTATGGGGCAGAGAACACTGAAGCTTTCTTT
CASTGYGAENTEAFF
>TRBV12-3/TRBV12-4|TRBJ1-2|NA|NA|12
TGTGCCAGCAGTTTGGGGACACATGGCTACACCTTC
CASSLGTHGYTF
>TRBV4-3|TRBJ2-7|NA|TRBD2|17
TGCGCCAGCAGCCAAGGCCTGACTAGCGGGGGAATATACGAGCAGTACTTC
CASSQGLTSGGIYEQYF
>TRBV5-5|TRBJ2-2|NA|TRBD1|16
TGTGCCAGCAGCTCGATGGACAGGGGTAACACCGGGGAGCTGTTTTTT
CASSSMDRGNTGELFF
>TRBV28|TRBJ1-5|NA|NA|14
TGTGCCAGCAGTTTCGGGTACAGCAATCAGCCCCAGCATTTT
CASSFGYSNQPQHF